What follows are 7 T cell receptor beta chains derived from one specimen sequenced in a study of cytomegalovirus exposure and HLA in healthy donors listed by TCRdb under 2017. The library was produced with the immunoSEQ multiplex PCR assay. For the multiplex PCR, a mixture combining 60 forward primers for TCR Vbeta segments and 13 reverse primers for TCR Jbeta segments was used. TCRdb carries this immuneACCESS record with in-frame sequences only. Its versions omit some clonotypes, under half of them owing to an unresolved V gene in the studies checked, with the rest unexplained. This sample lists about 200,000 clones; roughly 80% were detected once. The ten biggest clones cover roughly 16% of the sample. The sequencing sample was made of PBMCs. All receptors come from a man between 35 and 55 years old in good health and CMV-seronegative.

The chain employs TRBV5-1 and TRBJ1-1; TRBD1 might be the D (6 bases). Germline V gene lookup returns CDR1 SGHRS and CDR2 YFSETQ. The CDR3 has 13 amino acids. V lost 0 bases and J 4 bases, leaving 7 bases between the germline ends. The CDR3 here is CASSLAGATEAFF. The CDR3 DNA is TGCGCCAGCAGCTTGGCAGGGGCCACTGAAGCTTTCTTT.

The chain employs TRBV5-1 and TRBJ1-1; 11 positions match TRBD1. After removal of 3 bases from V and 4 bases from J, the junction contained 5 bases not matched to a gene. CDR1 and CDR2 (germline): SGHRS, YFSETQ. The CDR3 has 15 amino acids. CDR3 DNA: TGCGCCAGCAGCTACGGGGGGACAGGGGGCACTGAAGCTTTCTTT. It codes for CASSYGGTGGTEAFF.

The chain joins TRBV15 to TRBJ2-1; 9 bases line up with TRBD2. CDR1 and CDR2 (germline): LNHNV, YYDKDF (reference sequence). The CDR3 extends over 15 amino acids. V was pared by 9 bases and J by 8 bases, with 14 bases of the junction left unmatched. The CDR3 sequence is CATGGGAGLIDEQFF. CDR3 sequence (DNA): TGTGCCACGGGCGGGGGGGCAGGGCTAATCGATGAGCAGTTCTTC.

This clone was recorded a few times. This chain joins TRBV11-2 and TRBJ1-6; tentative D call: TRBD1 (5 bases). CDR3 length: 12 amino acids. The germline V gene encodes CDR1 SGHAT and CDR2 FQNNGV. Between the trimmed V and J ends, which lost 4 bases and 10 bases, there was a span of 8 bases. The CDR3 coding sequence is TGTGCCAGCAGCTCGGGGGTATCACCCCTCCACTTT. Its protein is CASSSGVSPLHF.

This rearrangement joins TRBV6-5 to TRBJ1-2, with D possibly being TRBD1 (5 bases). The CDR3 totals 16 residues. Germline V CDR1 and CDR2: MNHEY, SVGAGI. With 0 bases removed from V and 0 bases from J, the gap between germline ends came to 11 bases. The CDR3, as DNA: TGTGCCAGCAGTTACTCGCGTTCGGGGGCTAACTATGGCTACACCTTC. Its translation is CASSYSRSGANYGYTF.

The table lists this clone with a few counts. This chain uses TRBV6-1 with TRBJ2-7; 8 bases are a match to TRBD2. The CDR3 extends over 12 amino acids. V lost 6 bases, J lost 7 bases, and 5 bases stayed unmatched. Germline-derived CDR1 and CDR2 are MNHNS and SASEGT. The CDR3 coding sequence is TGTGCCAGCAGCCCCTCGGGGGGGGAGCAGTACTTC. This encodes CASSPSGGEQYF.

This chain links TRBV4-1 with TRBJ2-1; D remains unclear. Trimming took off 3 bases at V and 8 bases at J, with 14 bases between the two ends. Germline V gene lookup returns CDR1 MGHRA and CDR2 YSYEKL. The CDR3 covers 14 residues. CDR3 in amino acids: CASSQNALADEQFF. The CDR3 nucleotides are TGCGCCAGCAGCCAGAACGCTCTGGCGGATGAGCAGTTCTTC.